This TCR beta chain was recorded in a study of early T cells in non-severe SARS-CoV-2 infection. Looking at the study overall: Alpha and beta chains were unpaired, from unsorted whole-blood bulk RNA. Study-wide results and caveats: A preference for anti-spike CD8 responses marked VDJdb matching, which missed private and CD4 specificities.

Unique molecular identifiers were affixed to single, distinct cDNA molecules. TCRdb analysed the 5' RACE reads with MiXCR anew, one entry per CDR3 protein. This sample has 97,000 or so distinct CDR3 sequences, with 11% found just once. This clonotype was seen a few times. Its target is unknown. After removal of 6 bases from V and 3 bases from J, the junction contained 13 bases not matched to a gene. CDR3 size: 16 residues. Germline loops: CDR1 LNHDA, CDR2 SQIVND (reference sequence). The V and J genes are TRBV19 and TRBJ2-7, with 8 bases identical to TRBD1. The sample consisted of whole blood, taken at baseline. This receptor was identified in an adult who was a healthcare worker with PCR-confirmed SARS-CoV-2 infection or an uninfected control (not recorded which). CDR3 region: CASRLDSDRAGYEQYF. In nucleotides, the CDR3 is TGTGCCAGTAGGCTAGACTCGGACAGGGCGGGCTACGAGCAGTACTTC.